Listed here are 20 T cell receptor beta chains from one sample, sequenced in a study of blood T cell repertoires in COVID-19. Sequencing was performed with immunoSEQ multiplex PCR; in TCRdb, only in-frame clones are kept and a portion is missing. The sample comprises under 85,000 clones, around nine tenths of which are singletons, and nearly 5% rests with the top ten. Sequencing was done on a sample of peripheral blood. These receptors all stem from a woman over 75 with active or convalescent COVID-19.

V usage is TRBV28 and J usage is TRBJ2-7; D remains ambiguous. This CDR3 contains 14 residues. Germline V gene sequence: CDR1 MDHEN, CDR2 SYDVKM. Trimming shortened V by 4 bases and J by 4 bases, and 14 bases separated the two germline ends. The CDR3 sequence is CASSSPGGRYEQYF. The DNA of the CDR3 is TGTGCCAGCAGTTCCCCGGGTGGAAGGTACGAGCAGTACTTC.

The gene calls are TRBV27 and TRBJ2-3; 8 nucleotides agree with TRBD1. The CDR3 consists of 15 residues. Germline V gene lookup returns CDR1 MNHEY and CDR2 SMNVEV (reference sequence). V lost 6 bases to trimming and J lost 5 bases; unmatched junction nucleotides: 10. CDR3: CASRSRTGTGDTQYF. Here the CDR3 DNA reads TGTGCCAGCAGATCCCGGACAGGGACGGGAGATACGCAGTATTTT.

J is TRBJ2-5 and V is TRBV15; TRBD2 is a possible D gene (7 bases). Trimming removed 4 bases from V and 2 bases from J, with 17 bases in between. CDR3 length: 16 residues. CDR1 and CDR2 (germline): LNHNV, YYDKDF (reference sequence). The CDR3 sequence is CATSIGGATIQETQYF. The CDR3 coding sequence is TGTGCCACCAGCATTGGGGGGGCGACGATTCAAGAGACCCAGTACTTC.

The genes are TRBV10-3 and TRBJ1-1, with a possible D match to TRBD1 (6 bases). The length of the CDR3 is 14 residues. Trimming stripped 6 bases from V and 4 bases from J, with 15 bases between. CDR1 is ENHRY and CDR2 is SYGVKD in the germline V gene. In DNA, the CDR3 is TGTGCCATCAGGCAACAGGGCTGGAGCACTGAAGCTTTCTTT. It is translated as CAIRQQGWSTEAFF.

The CDR3, as DNA: TGTGCCAGCAGTTACGAGGGGGCAAACTATGGCTACACCTTC. Translation gives CASSYEGANYGYTF. This chain links TRBV6-5 with TRBJ1-2; 7 positions agree with TRBD1. Per the germline V gene, CDR1 is MNHEY and CDR2 is SVGAGI. The CDR3 consists of 14 residues. After removal of 2 bases from V and 2 bases from J, the junction contained 2 bases not matched to a gene.

The chain is built from TRBV5-1 and TRBJ2-1; 8 bases are a match to TRBD1. V shed 2 bases and J 8 bases; nucleotides not matched to a gene: 9. The CDR3 extends over 15 amino acids. Germline V gene sequence: CDR1 SGHRS, CDR2 YFSETQ. The CDR3 nucleotides are TGCGCCAGCAGCTTAGAAGACAGGGGTTGGGATGAGCAGTTCTTC. Translated: CASSLEDRGWDEQFF.

The chain couples TRBV11-2 to TRBJ1-6, with 8 nucleotides matching TRBD1. Germline V lookup: CDR1 SGHAT, CDR2 FQNNGV. With V trimmed by 5 bases and J by 7 bases, 7 bases remained unmatched. The CDR3 has 15 amino acids. The CDR3 sequence is CASSIGQGRNSPLHF. The CDR3 coding sequence is TGTGCCAGCAGCATTGGACAGGGACGGAATTCACCCCTCCACTTT.

This rearrangement joins TRBV6-1 to TRBJ1-2; a weak D match, TRBD1 (5 bases). This CDR3 spans 14 amino acids. Per the germline V gene, CDR1 is MNHNS and CDR2 is SASEGT. V was shortened by 2 bases and J by 8 bases, with 15 bases between the two germline ends. The CDR3 sequence is CASSEYQGSLGYTF. The CDR3 DNA reads TGTGCCAGCAGTGAATACCAGGGTTCATTAGGCTACACCTTC.

The chain is built from TRBV4-3 and TRBJ1-5; possibly TRBD1 for D (6 bases). The ends were cut back, 5 bases at V and 7 bases at J, with 12 bases in the middle. The CDR3 extends over 13 amino acids. Germline loops: CDR1 LGHNA, CDR2 YSLEER. The CDR3 sequence: CASSTRGGQPQHF. CDR3 coding DNA: TGCGCCAGCAGCACCCGAGGGGGACAGCCCCAGCATTTT.

This clone came up a few times. This chain links TRBV27 with TRBJ1-1, with D unresolved. Germline CDR1 and CDR2: MNHEY and SMNVEV (reference sequence). The CDR3 runs 15 residues. With 0 bases removed from V and 0 bases from J, the gap between germline ends came to 8 bases. CDR3 protein: CASSLSFGVNTEAFF. The CDR3 DNA reads as TGTGCCAGCAGTTTATCGTTCGGGGTGAACACTGAAGCTTTCTTT.

This chain joins TRBV5-1 and TRBJ2-5, with TRBD2 identical over 11 bases. CDR3 length equals 20 residues. Per the germline V gene, CDR1 is SGHRS and CDR2 is YFSETQ. V dropped 2 bases and J dropped 6; count of bases not matched to a gene: 21. In DNA, the CDR3 is TGCGCCAGCAGCTTAAAGGTGGGACTAGCGGATAAAACAGGGGGGAAGACCCAGTACTTC. Its protein product is CASSLKVGLADKTGGKTQYF.

The rearrangement joins TRBV9 to TRBJ2-5; maybe TRBD2 (6 bases). The V end was cut by 0 bases, the J end by 5 bases, with 11 bases between. The CDR3 consists of 14 residues. Per the germline V gene, CDR1 is SGDLS and CDR2 is YYNGEE. CDR3 sequence reads: CASSVDGTGETQYF. The CDR3 nucleotides read TGTGCCAGCAGCGTAGACGGGACTGGGGAGACCCAGTACTTC.

The chain couples TRBV18 to TRBJ1-3, with a possible D match to TRBD1 (6 bases). This CDR3 has 15 amino acids. The V gene lost 2 bases and the J gene lost 2 bases, with 10 bases spanning the gap. Germline CDR1 and CDR2: KGHSH and LQKENI. The chain's CDR3 is CASSPAGAPGNTIYF. CDR3 bases: TGTGCCAGCTCACCAGCGGGGGCGCCTGGAAACACCATATATTTT.

The V gene is TRBV14, the J gene TRBJ1-6, with TRBD1 matching over 7 bases. CDR1 is SGHDN and CDR2 is FVKESK in the germline V gene. J was trimmed by 2 bases and V by 6 bases; bases with no gene match: 1. The CDR3 is 14 amino acids. CDR3 loop: CASRGTAYNSPLHF. CDR3 coding DNA: TGTGCCAGCAGAGGGACAGCCTATAATTCACCCCTCCACTTT.

The chain uses TRBV5-1 and TRBJ2-3, with a tentative D call TRBD2 (5 bases). Germline CDR1 and CDR2: SGHRS and YFSETQ. V was clipped by 5 bases and J by 0 bases, with 13 bases between them. This CDR3 comprises 15 residues. The CDR3, as DNA: TGCGCCAGCAGTCCCGGACTGAAAAGCACAGATACGCAGTATTTT. Protein product: CASSPGLKSTDTQYF.

The rearrangement joins TRBV7-2 to TRBJ1-3; the match to TRBD1 covers 10 bases. The V and J ends lost 3 bases and 2 bases, in that order; junction bases with no gene match: 7. From germline, CDR1 is SGHTA and CDR2 FQGNSA. The length of the CDR3 is 17 residues. CDR3 protein: CASSFRDRGATGNTIYF. Here the CDR3 DNA reads TGTGCCAGCAGCTTCCGGGACAGGGGAGCTACTGGAAACACCATATATTTT.

This sequence joins TRBV9 and TRBJ1-2; maybe TRBD1 (5 bases). This CDR3 is 17 amino acids long. Germline V lookup: CDR1 SGDLS, CDR2 YYNGEE. The V gene lost 0 bases and the J gene lost 0 bases, with 15 bases spanning the gap. The CDR3 bases are TGTGCCAGCAGCGTAGGATCAGGGTTGGGAACTAACTATGGCTACACCTTC. Translation gives CASSVGSGLGTNYGYTF.

This clone is a singleton in its sample. The chain combines TRBV27 with TRBJ2-2; TRBD1 matches 9 bases. The CDR3 has 15 amino acids. Germline CDR1 reads MNHEY; CDR2 reads SMNVEV (reference sequence). The V and J ends lost 6 bases and 4 bases, in that order; junction bases with no gene match: 6. The DNA of the CDR3 is TGTGCCAGCAGCCTGAACAGGGGGCTCACCGGGGAGCTGTTTTTT. Amino acid sequence: CASSLNRGLTGELFF.

This clone was seen only a few times. The chain is built from TRBV6-1 and TRBJ1-5; perhaps TRBD1 as D (6 bases). The CDR3 is 15 amino acids. CDR1 is MNHNS and CDR2 is SASEGT in the germline V gene. V was cut by 2 bases and J by 6 bases, with 14 bases left in between. CDR3 DNA sequence: TGTGCCAGCAGTGAACGGGGGGCCTCGGGTCAGCCCCAGCATTTT. Translated, it gives CASSERGASGQPQHF.

In this sample, this clone turned up once. This chain links TRBV19 with TRBJ1-2, with D perhaps TRBD1 (5 bases). Trimming stripped 4 bases from V and 4 bases from J, with 13 bases between. The CDR3 is made up of 14 amino acids. Germline lookup yields CDR1 LNHDA and CDR2 SQIVND (reference sequence). CDR3 amino acids: CASSNRAGFYGYTF. CDR3 nucleotide sequence: TGTGCCAGTAGTAATCGAGCAGGGTTCTATGGCTACACCTTC. Full variable domain (missing parts from reference TRBV19 and TRBJ1-2): DGGITQSPKYLFRKEGQNVTLSCEQNLNHDAMYWYRQDPGQGLRLIYYSQIVNDFQKGDIAEGYSVSREKKESFPLTVTSAQKNPTAFYLCASSNRAGFYGYTFGSGTRLTVV.